What follows are 32 T cell receptor beta chains derived from one specimen sequenced in a study of cytomegalovirus exposure and HLA in healthy donors. PCR was performed using 60 Vbeta and 13 Jbeta primers. Data came from immunoSEQ multiplex PCR; TCRdb stores just in-frame clones and leaves some out. The sample lists roughly 120,000 clones; 80% to 90% were seen once. The sequenced sample was PBMCs. The receptors derive from a male donor in good health and CMV-seropositive.

This chain links TRBV7-9 with TRBJ1-1; no definite D call. The V and J ends lost 5 bases and 3 bases respectively, with 7 bases between them. The germline V gene has CDR1 SEHNR and CDR2 FQNEAQ (reference sequence). The CDR3 runs 12 residues. The CDR3 DNA reads as TGTGCCAGCAGCCGACACCACACTGAAGCTTTCTTT. Translated: CASSRHHTEAFF.

This clone was counted between two and nine times. The chain combines TRBV10-1 with TRBJ1-6, with TRBD1 matching over 11 bases. Germline CDR1 and CDR2: WNHNN and SYGVQD (reference sequence). CDR3 length: 17 residues. V trimming: 8 bases; J trimming: 10 bases; junction bases outside the gene matches: 16. CDR3 residues: CASHLGQGERERSPLHF. The CDR3 coding sequence is TGCGCCAGCCATTTGGGACAGGGGGAGCGGGAAAGATCACCCCTCCACTTT.

The chain carries TRBV9 and TRBJ2-1, with D hard to call. Trimming stripped 0 bases from V and 0 bases from J, with 7 bases between. The CDR3 loop spans 15 amino acids. Germline assignment: CDR1 SGDLS and CDR2 YYNGEE. DNA for the CDR3: TGTGCCAGCAGCGTAGACCCGAGCTCCTACAATGAGCAGTTCTTC. Protein product: CASSVDPSSYNEQFF.

In this sample, this clone turned up once. The chain uses TRBV30 and TRBJ1-4; a weak D match, TRBD1 (6 bases). The germline V and J ends were trimmed by 2 bases and 6 bases, with 16 bases remaining between them. Germline-derived CDR1 and CDR2 are GTSNPN and SVGIG (reference sequence). This CDR3 spans 15 amino acids. The CDR3 here is CAWSPTNRVYEKLFF. CDR3 bases: TGTGCCTGGAGTCCGACCAACAGGGTTTATGAAAAACTGTTTTTT.

The J gene is TRBJ1-4, the V gene TRBV28, with no clear D. V was clipped by 6 bases and J by 4 bases, with 15 bases between them. This CDR3 has 15 amino acids. CDR1 is MDHEN and CDR2 is SYDVKM in the germline V gene. Here the CDR3 reads CASSLGRVHNEKLFF. As DNA, the CDR3 is TGTGCCAGCAGCCTAGGGAGGGTGCATAATGAAAAACTGTTTTTT.

A word on this clone: A read error may account for a junction end that differs from germline. Distinct nucleotide sequences in the sample also encode this CDR3. The chain joins TRBV28 to TRBJ2-1, with 10 bases lining up with TRBD1. CDR1 and CDR2 from the germline V gene are MDHEN and SYDVKM. The CDR3 has 15 residues. DNA of the CDR3: TGCGCCAGCAGCCGCTCCGGGACAGGGGACAATGAGCAGTTCTTC. It yields the protein CASSRSGTGDNEQFF.

J is TRBJ2-7 and V is TRBV27; 10 nucleotides agree with TRBD2. CDR3 size: 14 residues. The germline CDR1 and CDR2 sequences are MNHEY and SMNVEV (reference sequence). V was clipped by 8 bases and J by 5 bases; unmatched bases: 9. The CDR3 DNA reads TGTGCCAGCCGCTCAGCGGGAGGGCCGCACGAGCAGTACTTC. Protein product: CASRSAGGPHEQYF.

This chain connects TRBV6-6 to TRBJ2-7; tentative D call: TRBD1 (5 bases). The CDR3 runs 15 residues. V shed 3 bases and J shed 2 bases, with 14 bases lying between them. CDR1 and CDR2 (germline): MNHNY, SVGAGI (reference sequence). The CDR3 DNA reads as TGTGCCAGCAGTTATGGGGCCCCCGAGGCCTACGAGCAGTACTTC. Translated, it gives CASSYGAPEAYEQYF.

V usage is TRBV11-2 and J usage is TRBJ1-2; D unresolved. Germline loops: CDR1 SGHAT, CDR2 FQNNGV. The ends were cut back, 5 bases at V and 4 bases at J, with 8 bases in the middle. The CDR3 has 12 amino acids. CDR3 nucleotide sequence: TGTGCCAGCAGCCCCCACAGCTATGGCTACACCTTC. Amino acid sequence: CASSPHSYGYTF.

The rearrangement joins TRBV18 to TRBJ2-7; 7 bases agree with TRBD1. The length of the CDR3 is 15 residues. Germline CDR1 is KGHSH and CDR2 is LQKENI. Unmatched junction bases numbered 7, after V lost 1 base and J lost 4 bases. The CDR3 sequence is CASSPRATGRYEQYF. The CDR3 nucleotides are TGTGCCAGCTCACCACGTGCGACAGGGCGATACGAGCAGTACTTC. Drawing the rest from reference TRBV18 and TRBJ2-7, the complete variable domain is NAGVMQNPRHLVRRRGQEARLRCSPMKGHSHVYWYRQLPEEGLKFMVYLQKENIIDESGMPKERFSAEFPKEGPSILRIQQVVRGDSAAYFCASSPRATGRYEQYFGPGTRLTVT.

This clone was seen only a few times. J is TRBJ1-5 and V is TRBV6-6; D not resolved. CDR3 length equals 14 residues. The germline gives CDR1 MNHNY, CDR2 SVGAGI (reference sequence). V lost 6 bases and J 6 bases, leaving 15 bases between the germline ends. The CDR3 DNA is TGTGCCAGCAGAAAAGAATATACTGGTCAGCCCCAGCATTTT. Amino acid sequence: CASRKEYTGQPQHF.

This chain joins TRBV11-2 and TRBJ2-7; a weak D match, TRBD2 (5 bases). The length of the CDR3 is 13 residues. The V gene lost 7 bases and the J gene lost 5 bases, with 15 bases spanning the gap. The germline gives CDR1 SGHAT, CDR2 FQNNGV. CDR3 bases: TGTGCCAGCACCACGGGGTTGAGGGACGAGCAGTACTTC. Its translation is CASTTGLRDEQYF. Combining the CDR3 with reference TRBV11-2 and TRBJ2-7 gives the whole variable domain EAGVAQSPRYKIIEKRQSVAFWCNPISGHATLYWYQQILGQGPKLLIQFQNNGVVDDSQLPKDRFSAERLKGVDSTLKIQPAKLEDSAVYLCASTTGLRDEQYFGPGTRLTVT.

This clone has more than one count but fewer than ten. The CDR3 nucleotides read TGTGCCAGCAGCCAAGATGGAGCGGGAGGGCAGGAAGATACGCAGTATTTT. This translates into CASSQDGAGGQEDTQYF. The V call is TRBV4-2, the J call TRBJ2-3, with TRBD2 matching over 10 bases. The V gene's germline CDR1 is LGHNA and CDR2 YNFKEQ. The CDR3 is 17 residues long. Losses at the gene ends were 0 bases for V and 5 bases for J; bases not matched to a gene: 8.

The V gene is TRBV19, the J gene TRBJ1-5; 9 nucleotides match TRBD1. Germline V lookup: CDR1 LNHDA, CDR2 SQIVND (reference sequence). The CDR3 loop spans 16 amino acids. After removal of 7 bases from V and 3 bases from J, the junction contained 10 bases not matched to a gene. CDR3 nucleotide sequence: TGTGCCAGTAACCACCACCGGACAGGGGTCAATCAGCCCCAGCATTTT. This codes for CASNHHRTGVNQPQHF.

J is TRBJ2-3 and V is TRBV4-3; possibly TRBD2 for D (6 bases). V lost 0 bases to trimming and J lost 9 bases, with 13 bases between them. This CDR3 spans 14 amino acids. Per germline, CDR1 LGHNA and CDR2 YSLEER. CDR3 bases: TGCGCCAGCAGCCAAGATCGGGACTCGGGCACGCAGTATTTT. As protein: CASSQDRDSGTQYF.

This chain joins TRBV5-6 and TRBJ2-7, with TRBD2 matching 10 bases. Germline V gene sequence: CDR1 SGHDT, CDR2 YYEEEE. The CDR3 extends over 15 amino acids. V was clipped by 2 bases and J by 7 bases; unmatched bases: 9. In nucleotides, the CDR3 is TGTGCCAGCAGCTTTGGAGCGGGAGGGCCGGGGGAGCAGTACTTC. Translated: CASSFGAGGPGEQYF. The full variable domain, in which reference TRBV5-6 and TRBJ2-7 provide the parts outside the CDR3, is DAGVTQSPTHLIKTRGQQVTLRCSPKSGHDTVSWYQQALGQGPQFIFQYYEEEERQRGNFPDRFSGHQFPNYSSELNVNALLLGDSALYLCASSFGAGGPGEQYFGPGTRLTVT.

V usage is TRBV5-3 and J usage is TRBJ1-1, with D tentatively TRBD1 (5 bases). TRBV5-3 is an ORF, and what it does is uncertain. The CDR3 has 16 residues. Between the trimmed V and J ends, which lost 1 base and 1 base, there was a span of 14 bases. The CDR3 nucleotides read TGTGCCAGAAGCTTGTATGAGTTGGGGCCGAACACTGAAGCTTTCTTT. Its translation is CARSLYELGPNTEAFF.

This rearrangement joins TRBV27 to TRBJ1-4, with D possibly being TRBD1 (6 bases). There are 15 residues in the CDR3. The V gene lost 6 bases and the J gene lost 8 bases, with 19 bases spanning the gap. Germline CDR1 is MNHEY and CDR2 is SMNVEV (reference sequence). The CDR3 region is CASRFQGQVGEKLFF. CDR3 DNA sequence: TGTGCCAGCAGATTTCAGGGGCAGGTGGGCGAAAAACTGTTTTTT. Supplemented by reference TRBV27 and TRBJ1-4, the full variable domain reads EAQVTQNPRYLITVTGKKLTVTCSQNMNHEYMSWYRQDPGLGLRQIYYSMNVEVTDKGDVPEGYKVSRKEKRNFPLILESPSPNQTSLYFCASRFQGQVGEKLFFGSGTQLSVL.

This clone was picked up a small number of times. J is TRBJ1-1 and V is TRBV9; 10 positions agree with TRBD1. From germline, CDR1 is SGDLS and CDR2 YYNGEE. The CDR3 contains 18 residues. J was trimmed by 0 bases and V by 3 bases; bases with no gene match: 11. The CDR3 bases are TGTGCCAGCAGCGAGGGGGACAGGGGCCTTATCATGAACACTGAAGCTTTCTTT. Its protein product is CASSEGDRGLIMNTEAFF.

This rearrangement joins TRBV20-1 to TRBJ2-1, with D possibly being TRBD1 (6 bases). The ends were cut back, 5 bases at V and 10 bases at J, with 12 bases in the middle. The length of the CDR3 is 11 residues. Germline V CDR1 and CDR2: DFQATT, SNEGSKA (reference sequence). CDR3 residues: CSAGTPPEQFF. The DNA for the CDR3 is TGCAGTGCTGGGACACCGCCAGAGCAGTTCTTC.

The gene calls are TRBV6-1 and TRBJ2-6; 8 bases line up with TRBD1. The CDR3 is 17 amino acids. Losses at the gene ends were 0 bases for V and 2 bases for J; bases not matched to a gene: 3. Germline CDR1 is MNHNS and CDR2 is SASEGT. CDR3 in DNA: TGTGCCAGCAGTGAAGCGGACAGGGTAGCTGGGGCCAACGTCCTGACTTTC. Amino acid sequence: CASSEADRVAGANVLTF.

The chain joins TRBV7-9 to TRBJ2-6, with 7 bases identical to TRBD1. The CDR3 consists of 19 residues. Per the germline V gene, CDR1 is SEHNR and CDR2 is FQNEAQ (reference sequence). V lost 5 bases, J lost 1 base, and 14 bases stayed unmatched. The chain's CDR3 is CASSLRRYDRVSGANVLTF. Written as DNA, the CDR3 is TGTGCCAGCAGCCTCCGGCGCTACGACAGGGTTTCTGGGGCCAACGTCCTGACTTTC. Using reference TRBV7-9 and TRBJ2-6 for the parts outside the CDR3, the full variable domain is DTGVSQNPRHKITKRGQNVTFRCDPISEHNRLYWYRQTLGQGPEFLTYFQNEAQLEKSRLLSDRFSAERPKGSFSTLEIQRTEQGDSAMYLCASSLRRYDRVSGANVLTFGAGSRLTVL.

The chain joins TRBV7-2 to TRBJ2-3; D is perhaps TRBD2 (5 bases). The V gene lost 6 bases and the J gene lost 1 base, with 17 bases spanning the gap. The CDR3 covers 16 residues. CDR1 and CDR2 from the germline V gene are SGHTA and FQGNSA. Here the CDR3 DNA reads TGTGCCAGCAGGGGAGACCTGGCGAGTGGCACAGATACGCAGTATTTT. Translating it yields CASRGDLASGTDTQYF.

Only one count was recorded for this clone. This rearrangement joins TRBV27 to TRBJ2-1, with TRBD2 matching 8 bases. Trimming at V came to 9 bases and at J to 10 bases, leaving 11 bases not matched to a gene. Germline-derived CDR1 and CDR2 are MNHEY and SMNVEV (reference sequence). The CDR3 loop spans 13 amino acids. The CDR3 loop reads CASEGAGALEQFF. The CDR3 DNA reads TGTGCCAGTGAGGGAGCGGGAGCCTTGGAGCAGTTCTTC.

The chain recombines TRBV29-1 with TRBJ2-3; no reliable D call. V was cut by 4 bases and J by 3 bases, with 14 bases left in between. Germline V lookup: CDR1 SQVTM, CDR2 ANQGSEA. The CDR3 has 14 residues. Here the CDR3 DNA reads TGCAGCGTTGGAAGGCGGAAACCGACAGATACGCAGTATTTT. Translation gives CSVGRRKPTDTQYF.

The rearrangement joins TRBV11-2 to TRBJ2-7; 8 nucleotides agree with TRBD2. V gave up 2 bases and J gave up 0 bases; unmatched junction bases: 15. CDR1 and CDR2 from the germline V gene are SGHAT and FQNNGV. CDR3 length: 19 amino acids. The CDR3 protein is CASSLLMGRGSGISYEQYF. In nucleotides, the CDR3 is TGTGCCAGCAGCTTACTGATGGGGCGTGGTAGCGGGATCTCCTACGAGCAGTACTTC. Together with reference TRBV11-2 and TRBJ2-7, the CDR3 gives the full variable domain: EAGVAQSPRYKIIEKRQSVAFWCNPISGHATLYWYQQILGQGPKLLIQFQNNGVVDDSQLPKDRFSAERLKGVDSTLKIQPAKLEDSAVYLCASSLLMGRGSGISYEQYFGPGTRLTVT.

The rearrangement joins TRBV30 to TRBJ2-7, with TRBD2 matching 10 bases. Germline V gene data show CDR1 as GTSNPN and CDR2 as SVGIG (reference sequence). J lost 3 bases, V lost 5 bases, and 16 bases had no gene match. The CDR3 spans 17 residues. CDR3: CAWGRGGIAGGFYEQYF. The CDR3 nucleotides read TGTGCCTGGGGCCGCGGGGGTATAGCGGGAGGTTTCTACGAGCAGTACTTC. The full variable domain, in which reference TRBV30 and TRBJ2-7 provide the parts outside the CDR3, is SQTIHQWPATLVQPVGSPLSLECTVEGTSNPNLYWYRQAAGRGLQLLFYSVGIGQISSEVPQNLSASRPQDRQFILSSKKLLLSDSGFYLCAWGRGGIAGGFYEQYFGPGTRLTVT.

The chain combines TRBV18 with TRBJ1-2, with D possibly being TRBD1 (5 bases). The CDR3 sequence is 15 residues long. V dropped 3 bases and J dropped 9 bases, with 20 bases sitting between them. Germline V gene sequence: CDR1 KGHSH, CDR2 LQKENI. The DNA of the CDR3 is TGTGCCAGCTCACCCTCGGACACCCCGGGGGAACGCTACACCTTC. Protein product: CASSPSDTPGERYTF.

The chain combines TRBV9 with TRBJ2-5; 15 bases are shared with TRBD2. Judging by the DNA end, TRBJ2-7 fits better; the J call may be wrong. Germline CDR1 and CDR2: SGDLS and YYNGEE. The CDR3 has 16 amino acids. The CDR3 bases are TGTGCCAGCAGCGAGGGACTAGCGGGAGGACTTTACGAGCAGTACTTC. This translates into CASSEGLAGGLYEQYF.

This rearrangement joins TRBV6-1 to TRBJ2-3, with a tentative D call TRBD2 (6 bases). The V and J ends lost 2 bases and 6 bases respectively, with 12 bases between them. The CDR3 totals 14 residues. The germline V gene has CDR1 MNHNS and CDR2 SASEGT. CDR3 sequence: CASSEPAGTDTQYF. The CDR3 nucleotides read TGTGCCAGCAGTGAACCGGCGGGGACCGATACGCAGTATTTT.

This chain joins TRBV19 and TRBJ2-7, with D tentatively TRBD2 (5 bases). V lost 5 bases and J lost 2, with 10 bases in between. The CDR3 consists of 13 residues. Germline assignment: CDR1 LNHDA and CDR2 SQIVND (reference sequence). DNA of the CDR3: TGTGCCAGTAGTTTCGAGGGCCCCTACGAGCAGTACTTC. Amino acid sequence: CASSFEGPYEQYF.

The chain joins TRBV10-3 to TRBJ2-2; weak D call: TRBD1 (6 bases). The CDR3 extends over 15 amino acids. CDR1 is ENHRY, CDR2 SYGVKD, per germline. Trimming took 5 bases from V and 3 from J, leaving 13 bases between them. DNA of the CDR3: TGTGCCATCAGTCAGACAGGCCCGGACACCGGGGAGCTGTTTTTT. It specifies CAISQTGPDTGELFF.